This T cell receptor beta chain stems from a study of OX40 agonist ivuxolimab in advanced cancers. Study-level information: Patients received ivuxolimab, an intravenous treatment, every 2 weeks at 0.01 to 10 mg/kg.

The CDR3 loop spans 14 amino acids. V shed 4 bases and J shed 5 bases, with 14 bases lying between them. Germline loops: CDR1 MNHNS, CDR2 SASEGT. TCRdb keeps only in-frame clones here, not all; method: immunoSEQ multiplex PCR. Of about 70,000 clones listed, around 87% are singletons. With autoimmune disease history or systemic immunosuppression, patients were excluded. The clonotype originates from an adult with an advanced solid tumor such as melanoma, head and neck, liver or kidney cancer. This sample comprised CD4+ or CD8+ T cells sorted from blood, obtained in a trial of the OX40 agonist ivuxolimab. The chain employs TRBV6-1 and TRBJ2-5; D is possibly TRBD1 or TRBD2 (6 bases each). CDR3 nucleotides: TGTGCCAGCAGTGTCTCCCAGGGGAGGGAGACCCAGTACTTC. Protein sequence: CASSVSQGRETQYF.